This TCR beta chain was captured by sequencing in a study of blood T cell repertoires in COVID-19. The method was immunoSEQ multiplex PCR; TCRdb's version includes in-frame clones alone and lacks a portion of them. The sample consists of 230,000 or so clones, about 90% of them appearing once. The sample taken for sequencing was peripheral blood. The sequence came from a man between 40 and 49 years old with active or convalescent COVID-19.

CDR3 loop: CASTLTGKNTEAFF. As DNA, the CDR3 is TGTGCCAGCACCTTGACAGGAAAGAACACTGAAGCTTTCTTT. The chain recombines TRBV7-9 with TRBJ1-1, with D possibly TRBD1 on 6 matching bases. CDR3 size: 14 residues. Germline loops: CDR1 SEHNR, CDR2 FQNEAQ (reference sequence). Deletions cut 7 bases from V and 1 base from J, with 13 bases between.